The 5 T cell receptor beta chains below were found in one sample sequenced in a study of T cell repertoires in cytomegalovirus infection (dated by TCRdb to the late 2010s). The data were produced on an Illumina HiSeq 1500. The public sequencing data were trimmed at Q25 with fastp and processed into clonotypes with MiXCR by TCRdb, which kept only in-frame beta chains. A single entry per CDR3 protein holds the most common genes and DNA from its merged rows. Present in this sample are hundreds of thousands of distinct CDR3 sequences, about 33% of which were seen just once. 15% to 20% of the sample goes to the ten largest clones. Which antigens these TCRs recognize remains unknown. The treatment or condition label of this sample denotes: in vitro stimulation with specific CMV peptide epitopes to enrich CMV-specific T cells. Sequenced here: cultured PBMCs, sampled from culture after CMV antigen stimulation. These receptors were obtained from a human donor in good health (CMV status not recorded). Some clones in this sample may be carry-over from other donors' samples.

This clonotype has a handful of counts. The chain joins TRBV11-2 to TRBJ2-1, with TRBD2 as a possible D gene (6 bases). Germline CDR1 is SGHAT and CDR2 is FQNNGV. This CDR3 contains 15 residues. The V gene lost 5 bases and the J gene lost 10 bases, with 21 bases spanning the gap. The CDR3, as DNA: TGTGCCAGCAGCCCCACCCCGGGGACTCTCACGGAGCAGTTCTTC. It codes for CASSPTPGTLTEQFF. The complete variable domain, with remaining parts taken from reference TRBV11-2 and TRBJ2-1, reads EAGVAQSPRYKIIEKRQSVAFWCNPISGHATLYWYQQILGQGPKLLIQFQNNGVVDDSQLPKDRFSAERLKGVDSTLKIQPAKLEDSAVYLCASSPTPGTLTEQFFGPGTRLTVL.

In this sample, this clonotype turned up once. The CDR3 loop is CASSDSPVNEQFF. CDR3 nucleotide sequence: TGTGCCAGCAGTGACTCCCCGGTGAATGAGCAGTTCTTC. The chain couples TRBV6-4 to TRBJ2-1; D unclear. This CDR3 region has 13 residues. Germline values: CDR1 MRHNA, CDR2 SNTAGT. V lost 0 bases and J 7 bases, leaving 7 bases between the germline ends.

The V and J genes are TRBV20-1 and TRBJ2-1, with 9 bases fitting TRBD1. Germline loops: CDR1 DFQATT, CDR2 SNEGSKA (reference sequence). The CDR3 runs to 14 residues. CDR3 in amino acids: CSPDPGQGYNEQFF. The CDR3, as DNA: TGCAGCCCCGACCCGGGACAGGGATACAATGAGCAGTTCTTC.

The V call is TRBV20-1, the J call TRBJ2-1; 9 nucleotides align to TRBD1. The junction had 9 bases not matched to a gene; V was cut back by 6 bases and J by 6 bases. The CDR3 sequence is 14 residues long. Per germline, CDR1 DFQATT and CDR2 SNEGSKA (reference sequence). Here the CDR3 reads CSARWRTGANEQFF. CDR3 in DNA: TGCAGTGCAAGGTGGAGGACAGGGGCCAATGAGCAGTTCTTC.

This clonotype was picked up many times. V usage is TRBV7-2 and J usage is TRBJ2-3; D remains unclear. The germline CDR1 and CDR2 sequences are SGHTA and FQGNSA. The V and J ends lost 1 base and 0 bases respectively, with 5 bases between them. The CDR3 sequence is 14 residues long. CDR3: CASSLDYSTDTQYF. The DNA of the CDR3 is TGTGCCAGCAGCTTAGACTACAGCACAGATACGCAGTATTTT.